The 17 T cell receptor beta chains below were found in one sample sequenced in a study of shared clonotypes between healthy human individuals. Data came from immunoSEQ multiplex PCR; TCRdb stores just in-frame clones and leaves some out. The data show roughly 2,300,000 clones, with under 95% seen just once and 0.37% held by the top ten. Sample: naive CD4+ T cells from PBMCs. Noted subset: CD45RA+ positively selected. The source is a young man in good health. Some clones in this sample may be carry-over from other donors' samples.

J is TRBJ2-3 and V is TRBV5-1, with 13 bases aligning to TRBD2. Germline V gene sequence: CDR1 SGHRS, CDR2 YFSETQ. The CDR3 has 17 amino acids. With V trimmed by 9 bases and J by 5 bases, 15 bases remained unmatched. This chain's CDR3 is CATQNVPGLAGIDTQYF. DNA of the CDR3: TGCGCCACCCAAAACGTACCGGGACTAGCGGGAATAGATACGCAGTATTTT.

This chain uses TRBV7-9 with TRBJ2-1; 7 nucleotides line up with TRBD2. V dropped 4 bases and J dropped 8; count of bases not matched to a gene: 11. The CDR3 consists of 15 residues. Germline V lookup: CDR1 SEHNR, CDR2 FQNEAQ (reference sequence). CDR3 coding DNA: TGTGCCAGCAGCTATTTAGCGGGCCCGGGGGATGAGCAGTTCTTC. Translating gives CASSYLAGPGDEQFF. Full variable domain (remainder filled in from reference TRBV7-9 and TRBJ2-1): DTGVSQNPRHKITKRGQNVTFRCDPISEHNRLYWYRQTLGQGPEFLTYFQNEAQLEKSRLLSDRFSAERPKGSFSTLEIQRTEQGDSAMYLCASSYLAGPGDEQFFGPGTRLTVL.

The genes are TRBV4-2 and TRBJ2-1; unclear D gene. CDR1 and CDR2 from the germline V gene are LGHNA and YNFKEQ. Trimming pared 1 base from V and 6 bases from J, leaving 10 bases between. The CDR3 has 14 residues. DNA for the CDR3: TGTGCCAGCAGCCAAGGAGGAAGTGGCAATGAGCAGTTCTTC. It translates to CASSQGGSGNEQFF.

The rearrangement uses TRBV5-1 and TRBJ2-5; a weak D match, TRBD2 (5 bases). The CDR3 is 15 amino acids. V lost 5 bases to trimming and J lost 2 bases, with 16 bases between them. Germline CDR1 SGHRS, CDR2 YFSETQ. The CDR3 nucleotides are TGCGCCAGCAGGGACGAGGGAGCTCGACAAGAGACCCAGTACTTC. It is translated as CASRDEGARQETQYF.

The gene calls are TRBV19 and TRBJ1-1; D possibly corresponds to TRBD1 (6 bases). V was clipped by 3 bases and J by 0 bases, with 17 bases between them. CDR1 and CDR2 from the germline V gene are LNHDA and SQIVND (reference sequence). CDR3 length: 17 amino acids. CDR3: CASSINQGKGLNTEAFF. In DNA, the CDR3 is TGTGCCAGTAGTATTAATCAGGGGAAAGGTTTGAACACTGAAGCTTTCTTT.

This clone was observed a single time. V and J are TRBV5-1 and TRBJ2-5, with D maybe TRBD2 (5 bases). The V end was cut by 5 bases, the J end by 5 bases, with 16 bases between. Germline values: CDR1 SGHRS, CDR2 YFSETQ. The CDR3 has 14 amino acids. The CDR3 region has the DNA TGCGCCAGCAGAAGGGAGTGGCAGGCGGAGACCCAGTACTTC. Amino acids: CASRREWQAETQYF.

V is TRBV5-6 and J is TRBJ1-2; D possibly corresponds to TRBD1 (6 bases). The CDR3 totals 13 residues. Germline V lookup: CDR1 SGHDT, CDR2 YYEEEE. The V end lost 7 bases, the J end lost 3 bases, and 13 bases lay between the germline ends. CDR3 in amino acids: CASGDYRDYGYTF. The CDR3 DNA reads TGTGCCAGCGGGGACTACAGGGACTATGGCTACACCTTC.

The CDR3 sequence: CASRLLAGAETQYF. CDR3 sequence (DNA): TGTGCCAGCAGATTACTAGCGGGAGCGGAGACCCAGTACTTC. This chain uses TRBV27 with TRBJ2-5, with 11 bases fitting TRBD2. CDR1 and CDR2 (germline): MNHEY, SMNVEV (reference sequence). Trimming cost V 6 bases and J 5 bases; bases outside gene matches: 5. The CDR3 is 14 amino acids.

J is TRBJ2-7 and V is TRBV28; possible D gene TRBD1, 6 bases. The CDR3 covers 14 residues. V lost 1 base and J 3 bases, leaving 10 bases between the germline ends. Germline loops: CDR1 MDHEN, CDR2 SYDVKM. The CDR3 nucleotides read TGTGCCAGCAGTTTATCCGACAGGCTCTACGAGCAGTACTTC. Translated: CASSLSDRLYEQYF.

In its sample, this clone was seen a few times. V and J are TRBV21-1 and TRBJ1-4; TRBD1 was called by the table and not checked on the DNA. TRBV21-1 is termed a pseudogene. CDR3 length: 16 amino acids. DNA for the CDR3: TGTGCCAGCAGTACGACCGGGGACAGGACCAATGAAAAACTGTTTTTT. This translates into CASSTTGDRTNEKLFF.

This clone was found a few times. The chain has TRBV5-1 and TRBJ2-5; D remains ambiguous. Germline V gives CDR1 SGHRS, CDR2 YFSETQ. The CDR3 extends over 12 amino acids. V shed 0 bases and J shed 5 bases, with 5 bases lying between them. This CDR3 reads CASSLAMETQYF. The DNA for the CDR3 is TGCGCCAGCAGCTTGGCCATGGAGACCCAGTACTTC.

The chain couples TRBV19 to TRBJ1-1; TRBD1 aligns across 7 bases. This CDR3 has 14 residues. J was trimmed by 6 bases and V by 6 bases; bases with no gene match: 10. Germline values: CDR1 LNHDA, CDR2 SQIVND (reference sequence). The CDR3 region has the DNA TGTGCCAGTAGGGACGGGGGACAGAGCCCTGAAGCTTTCTTT. This codes for CASRDGGQSPEAFF.

V gene TRBV7-2 combines with J gene TRBJ1-3, with D possibly TRBD1 on 6 matching bases. Trimming stripped 1 base from V and 4 bases from J, with 11 bases between. Germline V CDR1 and CDR2: SGHTA, FQGNSA. This CDR3 has 15 residues. The DNA for the CDR3 is TGTGCCAGCAGCTTAGTTGGGACACTCGGAAACACCATATATTTT. It yields the protein CASSLVGTLGNTIYF.

The chain carries TRBV18 and TRBJ2-1; TRBD1 might be the D (6 bases). Trimming removed 3 bases from V and 9 bases from J, with 15 bases in between. Germline V CDR1 and CDR2: KGHSH, LQKENI. The CDR3 totals 14 residues. CDR3 nucleotides: TGTGCCAGCTCACCCGGGACACCCGTGGGTGAGCAGTTCTTC. Residues: CASSPGTPVGEQFF.

CDR3 region: CASTSWGYGTSGRGGELFF. Written as DNA, the CDR3 is TGTGCCAGCACTTCTTGGGGCTATGGGACTAGCGGGAGAGGCGGGGAGCTGTTTTTT. The gene calls are TRBV5-6 and TRBJ2-2, with 14 bases aligning to TRBD2. The germline V gene has CDR1 SGHDT and CDR2 YYEEEE. The CDR3 covers 19 residues. The ends lost 6 bases at V and 7 bases at J; junction bases unmatched: 17.

The chain uses TRBV11-1 and TRBJ2-6; D might be TRBD2 (5 bases). The CDR3 consists of 16 residues. V was cut by 3 bases and J by 0 bases, with 9 bases left in between. The germline V gene encodes CDR1 SGHAT and CDR2 FQDESV (reference sequence). CDR3 coding DNA: TGTGCCAGCAGCTTGACGGGGTCCTCTGGGGCCAACGTCCTGACTTTC. The encoded protein is CASSLTGSSGANVLTF.

The chain joins TRBV19 to TRBJ2-7; 9 nucleotides match TRBD1. This CDR3 is 15 amino acids long. V dropped 6 bases and J dropped 5; count of bases not matched to a gene: 11. CDR1 is LNHDA, CDR2 SQIVND, per germline (reference sequence). The CDR3 DNA follows: TGTGCCAGTAGGCCTAGGGGACAGGGAATTGACGAGCAGTACTTC. Amino acids: CASRPRGQGIDEQYF. The full variable domain, in which reference TRBV19 and TRBJ2-7 provide the parts outside the CDR3, is DGGITQSPKYLFRKEGQNVTLSCEQNLNHDAMYWYRQDPGQGLRLIYYSQIVNDFQKGDIAEGYSVSREKKESFPLTVTSAQKNPTAFYLCASRPRGQGIDEQYFGPGTRLTVT.